The 11 T cell receptor beta chains given below trace back to one sample, sequenced in a study of T cell responses to AZD1222 COVID-19 vaccine. The protocol was immunoSEQ multiplex PCR, while the TCRdb copy is restricted to in-frame clones and leaves out a portion. Altogether around 100,000 clones are present, less than 90% being singletons, with the ten largest covering 16%. The sample here was peripheral blood, taken on day 0 of AZD1222 vaccination. These receptors all stem from an adult in good health.

The chain couples TRBV28 to TRBJ1-6; D is undetermined. CDR1 and CDR2 from the germline V gene are MDHEN and SYDVKM. The V end was cut by 7 bases, the J end by 0 bases, with 10 bases between. The CDR3 is 15 amino acids. For the CDR3, the DNA is TGTGCCAGCACCCTTTTGAGCTCCTATAATTCACCCCTCCACTTT. The encoded protein is CASTLLSSYNSPLHF.

The chain recombines TRBV28 with TRBJ2-7, with D uncertain. CDR3 length: 15 residues. The germline V gene has CDR1 MDHEN and CDR2 SYDVKM. Trimming left V 1 base short and J 0 bases short, with 10 bases between. CDR3 in DNA: TGTGCCAGCAGTTTATCGGTCCTCAGCTCCTACGAGCAGTACTTC. It codes for CASSLSVLSSYEQYF.

This clone was recorded only once. The J gene is TRBJ2-1, the V gene TRBV5-1; 7 bases map to TRBD2. Germline V gene data show CDR1 as SGHRS and CDR2 as YFSETQ. The V and J ends lost 6 bases and 0 bases, in that order; junction bases with no gene match: 6. This CDR3 region has 15 residues. This CDR3 is CASISGGGSYNEQFF. Written as DNA, the CDR3 is TGCGCCAGCATCTCCGGCGGGGGCTCCTACAATGAGCAGTTCTTC. The variable domain in full, with the rest retrieved from reference TRBV5-1 and TRBJ2-1, is KAGVTQTPRYLIKTRGQQVTLSCSPISGHRSVSWYQQTPGQGLQFLFEYFSETQRNKGNFPGRFSGRQFSNSRSEMNVSTLELGDSALYLCASISGGGSYNEQFFGPGTRLTVL.

The chain employs TRBV28 and TRBJ2-7; D perhaps matches TRBD1 (5 bases). The CDR3 runs 15 residues. V was shortened by 1 base and J by 4 bases, with 14 bases between the two germline ends. Germline CDR1 MDHEN, CDR2 SYDVKM. The CDR3 spells CASSLYRRAGYEQYF. The CDR3 DNA reads TGTGCCAGCAGTTTATATCGCAGGGCCGGGTACGAGCAGTACTTC.

This chain joins TRBV2 and TRBJ2-3; D may match TRBD1 or TRBD2 (5 bases each). The germline V and J ends were trimmed by 4 bases and 5 bases, with 16 bases remaining between them. CDR3 length: 15 residues. Germline V gene data show CDR1 as SNHLY and CDR2 as FYNNEI. The CDR3 here is CASSVRTQAGDTQYF. Here the CDR3 DNA reads TGTGCCAGCAGTGTAAGGACACAGGCGGGAGATACGCAGTATTTT.

In this sample, this clone turned up a few times. The chain uses TRBV29-1 and TRBJ1-4, with TRBD1 matching over 11 bases. CDR1 and CDR2 from the germline V gene are SQVTM and ANQGSEA. The CDR3 sequence is 13 residues long. With V trimmed by 5 bases and J by 8 bases, 4 bases remained unmatched. CDR3 nucleotide sequence: TGCAGCGTTCAGGACAGGGGGCGGGAAAAACTGTTTTTT. Translated: CSVQDRGREKLFF. Full variable domain (remainder filled in from reference TRBV29-1 and TRBJ1-4): SAVISQKPSRDICQRGTSLTIQCQVDSQVTMMFWYRQQPGQSLTLIATANQGSEATYESGFVIDKFPISRPNLTFSTLTVSNMSPEDSSIYLCSVQDRGREKLFFGSGTQLSVL.

This clone was observed once. The chain couples TRBV19 to TRBJ2-7; 7 bases are shared with TRBD1. Germline V gene lookup returns CDR1 LNHDA and CDR2 SQIVND (reference sequence). Trimming took 6 bases from V and 4 from J; bases not matched to a gene: 9. The CDR3 runs to 14 residues. In nucleotides, the CDR3 is TGTGCCAGTAGCCTGGACAGGAGGTCGTACGAGCAGTACTTC. Protein product: CASSLDRRSYEQYF.

V is TRBV5-1 and J is TRBJ1-1; 10 nucleotides align to TRBD1. Germline assignment: CDR1 SGHRS and CDR2 YFSETQ. With V trimmed by 0 bases and J by 4 bases, 18 bases remained unmatched. The CDR3 sequence is 20 residues long. The CDR3 region has the DNA TGCGCCAGCAGCTTGGTAGTCGACAGGGGGCGCGATGAGCCGGCCACTGAAGCTTTCTTT. Amino acids: CASSLVVDRGRDEPATEAFF.

A note on this clone: The junction shows a germline mismatch at one end, possibly a read error. The rearrangement links TRBV7-7 to TRBJ2-5; D is possibly TRBD2 (5 bases). Germline assignment: CDR1 SSHAT and CDR2 FNYEAQ (reference sequence). This CDR3 is 13 amino acids long. This chain's CDR3 is CASSLVVEGTQYF. The DNA of the CDR3 is TGTGCTAGCAGCTTAGTGGTAGAGGGGACCCAGTACTTC.

The chain uses TRBV24-1 and TRBJ1-6, with 12 bases aligning to TRBD1. The germline gives CDR1 KGHDR, CDR2 SFDVKD. V lost 4 bases and J lost 9; bases outside the gene matches: 6. The CDR3 length is 16 residues. The CDR3 reads CATSDPRDRGLSPLHF. The CDR3 DNA follows: TGTGCCACCAGTGACCCCCGGGACAGGGGGCTTTCACCCCTCCACTTT.

This rearrangement joins TRBV3-1 (or the pseudogene TRBV3-2) to TRBJ1-2; D gene ambiguous. Trimming removed 2 bases from V and 5 bases from J, with 9 bases in between. The CDR3 loop spans 13 amino acids. From germline, CDR1 is LGHDT and CDR2 YNNKEL (reference sequence). The CDR3, as DNA: TGTGCCAGCAGCCAACTCCAAGGGTATGGCTACACCTTC. Amino acids: CASSQLQGYGYTF.